This TCR beta chain is drawn from a study of blood T cell repertoires in COVID-19 (dated by TCRdb to the early 2020s). About the full investigation: Samples covering the acute and convalescent phases of COVID-19 were provided by collaborators in the United States, Italy and Spain. The repertoires were made available in a free public database intended to serve as a resource for research on the immune response to SARS-CoV-2. The material from the prospective study consisted of cDNA or gDNA derived from T cells, B-cell-depleted T cells, or PBMCs. Deeply sampled blood TCRbeta repertoires from subjects exposed to, actively infected with, or recovered from COVID-19 were included in the dataset. A de-identified subject ID, COVID-19 status, age in years and sex were almost always included in the sample metadata. HLA class I and class II types, where available, came from metadata supplied by the sample provider rather than from assay-based typing. Samples were obtained from the ongoing ImmuneRACE study (first 160 participants) and from roughly 1,300 subjects provided by 6 global collaborators.

Results the study describes overall, beyond this receptor: How much clinical and demographic metadata was included differed by source and by participant, and the metadata was provided uncurated.

About this clone itself: This clone's antigen is unknown. No base quality values were provided; no much bigger clone lies one nucleotide off.

TCRbeta CDR3 regions were amplified from genomic DNA using the immunoSEQ Assay, a bias-controlled multiplex PCR. In the paper's pipeline: The number of nucleated cells in each sample was estimated by amplification of reference gene primers within the assay. To quantify the absolute abundance of each unique TCRbeta CDR3 rearrangement, sequence reads were collapsed and filtered. For each sample, productive Simpson clonality was calculated as the square root of Simpson's diversity index across productive rearrangements. This immuneACCESS table, as held by TCRdb, lists in-frame sequences with V and J called but not all clones. Of the missing ones, under half trace to an unresolved V gene in checked studies; the others have no known cause. V, J and clone size derive from that table, while D and trimming were established from the DNA sequence. The sample table records about 65,000 clones; 81% of these occur just once. The ten largest clones add up to 15% of the sample.

The CDR3 contains 16 residues, cysteine and phenylalanine counted. Left in the record is the CDR3 DNA by itself, 48 bases read in frame from the first base. CDR1 MNHNY and CDR2 SVGAGI are derived from the germline V gene (reference sequence). V has 2 bases trimmed and J has 4 bases trimmed; junction bases matching no gene number 5. Whole blood was collected in K2EDTA tubes by collaborating institutions according to the institutions' own protocols. For TCRbeta analysis, collaborators shipped samples as frozen whole blood, isolated PBMCs, or DNA extracted from either of those sample types. The TCR was taken from a man older than 75 with acute or convalescent COVID-19. The sequencing input was peripheral blood. The chain is assembled from TRBV6-6 and TRBJ1-3, with 10 bases in between that match TRBD1. The sequenced DNA is TGTGCCAGCAGTTACCGGACAGGGGGTATGGGAAACACCATATATTTT. It is translated as CASSYRTGGMGNTIYF.